The rows below give T cell receptor beta chains drawn from one sample of a study of cytomegalovirus exposure and HLA in healthy donors. Only in-frame clones appear in the TCRdb table, and some are missing; sequencing was by immunoSEQ multiplex PCR. Seen here are over 100,000 clones, about 60% observed once, and the top ten hold 9% to 10%. The material sequenced was PBMCs. The source is a middle-aged man in good health and CMV-seropositive. Each CDR3 is given with its conserved first and last residue. The order of the fields is clone size, V gene, D gene, J gene, CDR3 protein, CDR3 DNA. A D gene is named only where the DNA matches it firmly. Clone size appears in some rows only: once, few, many, or a class for an expanded clone.

size: -; V: TRBV7-9; D: -; J: TRBJ2-7; CDR3: CASSLSYYEQYF; DNA: TGTGCCAGCAGTCTTAGTTATTACGAGCAGTACTTC
size: -; V: TRBV11-1; D: TRBD2; J: TRBJ2-2; CDR3: CASSPNGLAENTGELFF; DNA: TGTGCCAGCAGCCCTAACGGACTAGCGGAAAACACCGGGGAGCTGTTTTTT
size: -; V: TRBV29-1; D: TRBD1; J: TRBJ2-7; CDR3: CSVAPGQTTYEQYF; DNA: TGCAGCGTCGCTCCGGGACAGACGACCTACGAGCAGTACTTC
size: -; V: TRBV29-1; D: TRBD1; J: TRBJ2-7; CDR3: CSVVLAPGGNYEQYF; DNA: TGCAGCGTTGTTTTAGCCCCAGGGGGCAACTACGAGCAGTACTTC
size: -; V: TRBV5-1; D: -; J: TRBJ1-4; CDR3: CASSPTHPGANEKLFF; DNA: TGCGCCAGCAGCCCGACCCACCCGGGGGCTAATGAAAAACTGTTTTTT
size: -; V: TRBV14; D: -; J: TRBJ2-5; CDR3: CASSQVTGLGQETQYF; DNA: TGTGCCAGCAGCCAAGTAACAGGTTTGGGGCAAGAGACCCAGTACTTC
size: once; V: TRBV5-1; D: -; J: TRBJ2-1; CDR3: CASNGGEVYNEQFF; DNA: TGCGCCAGCAATGGCGGGGAGGTATACAATGAGCAGTTCTTC
size: few; V: TRBV5-6; D: -; J: TRBJ2-7; CDR3: CARDSEITYEQYF; DNA: TGTGCCAGAGACAGCGAAATCACCTACGAGCAGTACTTC
size: few; V: TRBV6-1; D: TRBD1; J: TRBJ1-4; CDR3: CASSGDGQETNEKLFF; DNA: TGTGCCAGCAGTGGGGACGGACAGGAAACTAATGAAAAACTGTTTTTT
size: once; V: TRBV4-3; D: -; J: TRBJ2-3; CDR3: CASSRFSQGCTDTQYF; DNA: TGCGCCAGCAGCCGCTTTAGTCAGGGGTGCACAGATACGCAGTATTTT
size: -; V: TRBV9; D: TRBD1; J: TRBJ2-3; CDR3: CASSLVGDRASDTQYF; DNA: TGTGCCAGCAGCCTCGTAGGGGACAGGGCCTCAGATACGCAGTATTTT
size: -; V: TRBV18; D: TRBD1; J: TRBJ2-7; CDR3: CASSRGQVITYEQYF; DNA: TGTGCCAGCTCAAGAGGACAGGTCATTACCTACGAGCAGTACTTC
size: -; V: TRBV7-2; D: -; J: TRBJ1-1; CDR3: CASSSQDMNTEAFF; DNA: TGTGCCAGCAGCTCACAGGACATGAACACTGAAGCTTTCTTT
size: -; V: TRBV18; D: TRBD1; J: TRBJ1-1; CDR3: CASSPGQENTEAFF; DNA: TGTGCCAGCAGCCCGGGACAGGAGAACACTGAAGCTTTCTTT
size: few; V: TRBV19; D: TRBD1; J: TRBJ2-3; CDR3: CASSIMFGTGFRLAGTDTQYF; DNA: TGTGCCAGTAGTATTATGTTTGGGACAGGGTTCCGTTTGGCGGGCACAGATACGCAGTATTTT
size: once; V: TRBV29-1; D: TRBD2; J: TRBJ2-5; CDR3: CSVELAGAETQYF; DNA: TGCAGCGTTGAACTAGCGGGAGCAGAGACCCAGTACTTC
size: -; V: TRBV20-1; D: -; J: TRBJ2-7; CDR3: CSAQRAYEQYF; DNA: TGCAGTGCTCAGAGGGCCTACGAGCAGTACTTC
size: -; V: TRBV27; D: TRBD1; J: TRBJ1-2; CDR3: CASSAGQGGYGYTF; DNA: TGTGCCAGCAGTGCGGGACAGGGCGGCTATGGCTACACCTTC
size: -; V: TRBV5-1; D: TRBD2; J: TRBJ2-7; CDR3: CASSSLAGAVDEQYF; DNA: TGCGCCAGCAGCTCCTTAGCGGGAGCGGTCGACGAGCAGTACTTC
size: -; V: TRBV5-6; D: -; J: TRBJ1-2; CDR3: CASSPWGGAYTF; DNA: TGTGCCAGCAGCCCATGGGGGGGCGCCTACACCTTC
size: few; V: TRBV7-3; D: -; J: TRBJ2-1; CDR3: CASSLSSGNEQFF; DNA: TGTGCCAGCAGCTTAAGTTCGGGGAATGAGCAGTTCTTC
size: few; V: TRBV28; D: TRBD1; J: TRBJ1-4; CDR3: CASRGDRDGNEKLFF; DNA: TGTGCCAGCAGGGGAGACAGGGATGGGAATGAAAAACTGTTTTTT
size: -; V: TRBV6-6; D: TRBD1; J: TRBJ1-3; CDR3: CASTGGYGNTIYF; DNA: TGTGCCAGCACAGGGGGGTATGGAAACACCATATATTTT
size: few; V: TRBV5-1; D: TRBD1; J: TRBJ2-2; CDR3: CASSVDRGGYTGELFF; DNA: TGCGCCAGCAGCGTGGACAGGGGTGGTTACACCGGGGAGCTGTTTTTT
size: -; V: TRBV10-2; D: TRBD2; J: TRBJ2-3; CDR3: CATYSGSTDTQYF; DNA: TGCGCCACCTATAGCGGGTCCACAGATACGCAGTATTTT
size: few; V: TRBV5-1; D: -; J: TRBJ2-1; CDR3: CASSLAATYNEQFF; DNA: TGCGCCAGCAGCTTGGCCGCGACCTACAATGAGCAGTTCTTC
size: -; V: TRBV7-9; D: -; J: TRBJ2-7; CDR3: CASSPRGYEQYF; DNA: TGTGCCAGCAGCCCCCGGGGTTACGAGCAGTACTTC
size: -; V: TRBV7-9; D: TRBD1; J: TRBJ2-7; CDR3: CASSLGGQGYEQYF; DNA: TGTGCCAGCAGCTTAGGCGGACAGGGCTACGAGCAGTACTTC
size: -; V: TRBV7-3; D: -; J: TRBJ2-3; CDR3: CASSSGLHTDTQYF; DNA: TGTGCCAGCAGCTCGGGACTGCACACAGATACGCAGTATTTT